Below are 8 T cell receptor beta chains sequenced from a single sample in a study of lymphopenia after photon versus proton radiotherapy. Some clones are missing from TCRdb's copy, which holds only in-frame ones; the method was immunoSEQ multiplex PCR. Of approximately 22,000 clones listed, 70% to 85% are singletons. Sequenced material: peripheral blood, taken from a patient treated with proton-based radiotherapy. The receptors originated from a woman in her 70s with pancreatic cancer.

The chain recombines TRBV19 with TRBJ2-1, with 10 bases fitting TRBD2. From germline, CDR1 is LNHDA and CDR2 SQIVND (reference sequence). V dropped 4 bases and J dropped 7; count of bases not matched to a gene: 13. The length of the CDR3 is 17 residues. This chain's CDR3 is CASSTYLRASGSNEQFF. The CDR3 region has the DNA TGTGCCAGTAGTACCTACCTACGGGCTAGCGGGAGTAATGAGCAGTTCTTC.

The chain combines TRBV5-6 with TRBJ2-5, with 12 bases aligning to TRBD1. Germline V gives CDR1 SGHDT, CDR2 YYEEEE. The CDR3 spans 16 residues. V was pared by 3 bases and J by 5 bases, with 8 bases of the junction left unmatched. CDR3 bases: TGTGCCAGCAGCTCGGGACAGGGGGCAAAGTTGGAGACCCAGTACTTC. Amino acid sequence: CASSSGQGAKLETQYF.

The gene calls are TRBV9 and TRBJ2-5, with a possible D match to TRBD2 (5 bases). Germline V gives CDR1 SGDLS, CDR2 YYNGEE. V lost 1 base to trimming and J lost 5 bases, with 15 bases between them. The CDR3 is 15 amino acids. The CDR3 sequence is CASSVMGVDGETQYF. For the CDR3, the DNA is TGTGCCAGCAGCGTAATGGGAGTTGACGGGGAGACCCAGTACTTC.

V usage is TRBV25-1 and J usage is TRBJ2-1; D gene ambiguous. V was shortened by 4 bases and J by 0 bases, with 16 bases between the two germline ends. Germline V CDR1 and CDR2: MGHDK, SYGVNS. The CDR3 totals 17 residues. CDR3 coding DNA: TGTGCCAGCAGTGGTCCCCCCGCCCGGAGCTCCTACAATGAGCAGTTCTTC. This translates into CASSGPPARSSYNEQFF.

The gene calls are TRBV7-8 and TRBJ2-7; no reliable D call. The CDR3 is made up of 13 amino acids. The V end was cut by 5 bases, the J end by 2 bases, with 10 bases between. CDR1 is SGHVS and CDR2 is FQNEAQ in the germline V gene. Here the CDR3 DNA reads TGTGCCAGCAGCCGGAACGAGGCCTACGAGCAGTACTTC. This gives the protein CASSRNEAYEQYF.

V usage is TRBV21-1 and J usage is TRBJ2-1; no DNA check was done on the table's D call, TRBD2. TRBV21-1 is a pseudogene locus. The CDR3 sequence is 16 residues long. The CDR3 nucleotides are TGTGCCAGCAGCAATGAGGTACGGGAGAGAGGCAATGAGCAGTTCTTC. Its protein product is CASSNEVRERGNEQFF.

This chain links TRBV11-3 with TRBJ2-5; 7 bases are shared with TRBD1. The CDR3 is 14 amino acids. V lost 4 bases to trimming and J lost 2 bases; unmatched junction nucleotides: 4. CDR1 SGHNT and CDR2 YENEEA come from the germline V gene. The CDR3: CASSSRDRQETQYF. CDR3 in DNA: TGTGCCAGCAGCTCCCGGGACAGACAAGAGACCCAGTACTTC.

This clone showed up just once. This chain's CDR3 is CASSILRTPNYGYTF. CDR3 coding DNA: TGTGCCAGTAGTATATTGAGGACGCCAAACTATGGCTACACCTTC. The J gene is TRBJ1-2, the V gene TRBV19; unclear D gene. Germline-derived CDR1 and CDR2 are LNHDA and SQIVND (reference sequence). This CDR3 is 15 amino acids long. The ends were cut back, 2 bases at V and 2 bases at J, with 12 bases in the middle. The full variable domain, its missing parts supplied by reference TRBV19 and TRBJ1-2, is DGGITQSPKYLFRKEGQNVTLSCEQNLNHDAMYWYRQDPGQGLRLIYYSQIVNDFQKGDIAEGYSVSREKKESFPLTVTSAQKNPTAFYLCASSILRTPNYGYTFGSGTRLTVV.